This entry lists 17 T cell receptor beta chains sequenced from one sample in a study of blood T cell repertoires in COVID-19. Profiled with immunoSEQ multiplex PCR; TCRdb holds only in-frame clones, not every one. The repertoire consists of over 150,000 clones, with 80% to 85% occurring once and the leading ten covering around 6.7%. The specimen was peripheral blood. The receptors originated from a woman aged 40 to 50 with COVID-19, enrolled during active disease.

V gene TRBV5-1 combines with J gene TRBJ2-7, with TRBD1 matching 8 bases. The CDR3 is made up of 14 amino acids. With 4 bases clipped from V and 3 bases from J, the junction kept 6 bases outside the gene matches. Germline CDR1 is SGHRS and CDR2 is YFSETQ. CDR3 region: CASSPGTGRYEQYF. The CDR3 nucleotides read TGCGCCAGCAGCCCCGGGACAGGCCGCTACGAGCAGTACTTC.

The V gene is TRBV7-2, the J gene TRBJ2-1; 16 positions match TRBD2. The germline CDR1 and CDR2 sequences are SGHTA and FQGNSA. This CDR3 contains 17 residues. V lost 1 base, J lost 9 bases, and 6 bases stayed unmatched. CDR3 nucleotides: TGTGCCAGCAGCTTAGGGGGACTAGCGGGAGGGCCGAGTGAGCAGTTCTTC. Its protein is CASSLGGLAGGPSEQFF. Drawing the rest from reference TRBV7-2 and TRBJ2-1, the complete variable domain is GAGVSQSPSNKVTEKGKDVELRCDPISGHTALYWYRQSLGQGLEFLIYFQGNSAPDKSGLPSDRFSAERTGGSVSTLTIQRTQQEDSAVYLCASSLGGLAGGPSEQFFGPGTRLTVL.

The rearrangement joins TRBV3-1 (or the pseudogene TRBV3-2) to TRBJ2-1, with 12 bases fitting TRBD2. The CDR3 totals 17 residues. The ends lost 4 bases at V and 2 bases at J; junction bases unmatched: 6. Germline V gives CDR1 LGHDT, CDR2 YNNKEL (reference sequence). This chain's CDR3 is CASSLKTSGSPYNEQFF. The CDR3 nucleotides read TGTGCCAGCAGCCTTAAGACTAGCGGGAGTCCCTACAATGAGCAGTTCTTC.

The rearrangement links TRBV6-5 to TRBJ2-7; D not certain. This CDR3 has 14 amino acids. Trimming took off 6 bases at V and 3 bases at J, with 15 bases between the two ends. Germline V CDR1 and CDR2: MNHEY, SVGAGI. The CDR3 reads CASSSTGSDYEQYF. The CDR3 DNA follows: TGTGCCAGCAGCAGTACCGGGTCAGACTACGAGCAGTACTTC.

This chain connects TRBV11-2 to TRBJ2-3, with 8 bases that match TRBD1. The germline V gene has CDR1 SGHAT and CDR2 FQNNGV. The CDR3 sequence is 14 residues long. V lost 8 bases and J lost 4; bases outside the gene matches: 8. The CDR3 spells CASPGRGRSDTQYF. DNA for the CDR3: TGTGCCAGCCCCGGCAGGGGGCGGTCAGATACGCAGTATTTT.

The rearrangement uses TRBV10-2 and TRBJ2-5; no clear D gene. CDR3 length equals 15 residues. Germline V gene data show CDR1 as WSHSY and CDR2 as SAAADI. Trimming stripped 3 bases from V and 2 bases from J, with 13 bases between. The CDR3 spells CASSDIRVRQETQYF. The DNA for the CDR3 is TGCGCCAGCAGTGATATACGTGTCAGACAAGAGACCCAGTACTTC.

The table lists this clone with a few counts. The V and J genes are TRBV6-6 and TRBJ1-2; 8 bases match TRBD1. The CDR3 spans 14 residues. V shed 2 bases and J 7 bases; nucleotides not matched to a gene: 6. The germline V gene encodes CDR1 MNHNY and CDR2 SVGAGI (reference sequence). In DNA, the CDR3 is TGTGCCAGCAGTTACGCCGACAGGGGATCTGGCTACACCTTC. The encoded protein is CASSYADRGSGYTF.

This sequence joins TRBV7-7 and TRBJ2-2; perhaps TRBD2 as D (5 bases). This CDR3 has 14 amino acids. Trimming removed 1 base at V and 8 bases at J, with 11 bases between. Germline V lookup: CDR1 SSHAT, CDR2 FNYEAQ (reference sequence). For the CDR3, the DNA is TGTGCCAGCAGCTTAGGAGGGAGAACGGGGGAGCTGTTTTTT. Translating gives CASSLGGRTGELFF.

The gene calls are TRBV14 and TRBJ2-7; maybe TRBD2 (5 bases). This CDR3 comprises 13 residues. The V and J ends lost 3 bases and 5 bases respectively, with 11 bases between them. Germline CDR1 and CDR2: SGHDN and FVKESK. The CDR3 DNA sequence: TGTGCCAGCAGCCACCTCGGACTCCACGAGCAGTACTTC. Its translation: CASSHLGLHEQYF.

Points on this clone: The germline gene is not matched at one end of the junction; a read error may be the cause. This chain uses TRBV12-5 with TRBJ1-2, with a possible D match to TRBD1 (6 bases). Germline V lookup: CDR1 LGHNT, CDR2 FRNRAP. The CDR3 length is 11 residues. The CDR3 here is CASGAGTLENF. The DNA for the CDR3 is TGTGCTAGTGGTGCTGGGACACTTGAGAACTTC.

This clone has ten or more counts. The chain couples TRBV27 to TRBJ2-3, with D tentatively TRBD2 (6 bases). The CDR3 has 14 residues. Deletions cut 6 bases from V and 2 bases from J, with 12 bases between. Germline V gene data show CDR1 as MNHEY and CDR2 as SMNVEV (reference sequence). In nucleotides, the CDR3 is TGTGCCAGCAGGTCCGGGACTGCCACAGATACGCAGTATTTT. It codes for CASRSGTATDTQYF.

V is TRBV29-1 and J is TRBJ2-7; TRBD1 matches at 10 bases. The CDR3 covers 14 residues. J gave up 5 bases and V 6 bases, and 10 bases lay outside the gene matches. The germline gives CDR1 SQVTM, CDR2 ANQGSEA. The CDR3 loop reads CSVARGTGADEQYF. The CDR3 bases are TGCAGCGTCGCACGGGGGACAGGGGCGGACGAGCAGTACTTC.

V usage is TRBV5-1 and J usage is TRBJ1-1, with 7 bases fitting TRBD1. Per germline, CDR1 SGHRS and CDR2 YFSETQ. Unmatched junction bases numbered 2, after V lost 2 bases and J lost 10 bases. The CDR3 spans 11 residues. The CDR3 is CASSLGQAAFF. CDR3 nucleotides: TGCGCCAGCAGCTTAGGACAGGCAGCTTTCTTT.

CDR3 nucleotides: TGTGCCAGTCGACCCACGGACAGGGTGAGCTACGAGCAGTACTTC. This sequence encodes CASRPTDRVSYEQYF. This rearrangement joins TRBV19 to TRBJ2-7; 8 nucleotides match TRBD1. The CDR3 runs to 15 residues. Germline loops: CDR1 LNHDA, CDR2 SQIVND (reference sequence). Germline trimming cut 8 bases from V and 3 bases from J; bases unmatched to any gene: 12.

This clone occurred a few times. The chain couples TRBV19 to TRBJ1-2; 9 bases align to TRBD1. From germline, CDR1 is LNHDA and CDR2 SQIVND (reference sequence). V shed 6 bases and J 6 bases; nucleotides not matched to a gene: 11. CDR3 size: 15 residues. In nucleotides, the CDR3 is TGTGCCAGTAGCCATACAGGGGGCCAACTCCATGGCTACACCTTC. The encoded protein is CASSHTGGQLHGYTF. The whole variable domain, filled in from reference TRBV19 and TRBJ1-2, reads DGGITQSPKYLFRKEGQNVTLSCEQNLNHDAMYWYRQDPGQGLRLIYYSQIVNDFQKGDIAEGYSVSREKKESFPLTVTSAQKNPTAFYLCASSHTGGQLHGYTFGSGTRLTVV.

The chain combines TRBV28 with TRBJ1-5; the D gene is possibly TRBD1 (5 bases). The CDR3 is 13 residues long. CDR1 and CDR2 (germline): MDHEN, SYDVKM. Trimming took off 7 bases at V and 1 base at J, with 8 bases between the two ends. The CDR3: CASTRQSNQPQHF. CDR3 coding DNA: TGTGCCAGCACCCGACAGAGCAATCAGCCCCAGCATTTT.

J is TRBJ1-6 and V is TRBV18; D not resolved. The CDR3 covers 12 residues. V was pared by 3 bases and J by 6 bases, with 3 bases between. Germline CDR1 is KGHSH and CDR2 is LQKENI. The CDR3 sequence is CASSPSNSPLHF. In DNA form, the CDR3 reads TGTGCCAGCTCACCCAGTAATTCACCCCTCCACTTT.